This is a list of T cell receptor beta chains from one sample in a study of cytomegalovirus exposure and HLA in healthy donors. Measured with immunoSEQ multiplex PCR; TCRdb has only the in-frame clones, and not every one. The table includes 85,000 to 100,000 clones, about 78% detected once. What was sequenced was PBMCs. The receptors originated from a middle-aged man in good health and CMV-seronegative. Each CDR3 is given with its conserved first and last residue. Each record gives: V gene, clone size, J gene, CDR3 length, D gene, CDR3 protein, CDR3 DNA. D genes are given only for firm matches. Some rows mark clone size as missing; the rest say once, few, many or name a class of expanded clone.

V gene: TRBV25-1; clone size: medium-sized; J gene: TRBJ1-4; CDR3 length: 17; D gene: TRBD1; CDR3 protein: CASSEFNRGPTNEKLFF; CDR3 DNA: TGTGCCAGCAGTGAATTCAACAGGGGCCCAACTAATGAAAAACTGTTTTTT
V gene: TRBV11-2; clone size: once; J gene: TRBJ2-7; CDR3 length: 14; D gene: -; CDR3 protein: CASSLDRRSYEQYF; CDR3 DNA: TGTGCCAGCAGCTTAGACAGGCGCTCCTACGAGCAGTACTTC
V gene: TRBV28; clone size: few; J gene: TRBJ2-3; CDR3 length: 16; D gene: TRBD2; CDR3 protein: CASSLWGLAGGLTQYF; CDR3 DNA: TGTGCCAGCAGTTTATGGGGACTAGCGGGGGGGCTTACGCAGTATTTT
V gene: TRBV9; clone size: -; J gene: TRBJ2-3; CDR3 length: 17; D gene: TRBD2; CDR3 protein: CASSVGQGGTSKVTQYF; CDR3 DNA: TGTGCCAGCAGCGTAGGGCAAGGGGGGACTAGCAAGGTTACGCAGTATTTT
V gene: TRBV20-1; clone size: -; J gene: TRBJ2-7; CDR3 length: 11; D gene: -; CDR3 protein: CSARDTYEQYF; CDR3 DNA: TGCAGTGCTAGGGACACCTACGAGCAGTACTTC
V gene: TRBV30; clone size: once; J gene: TRBJ2-5; CDR3 length: 13; D gene: TRBD2; CDR3 protein: CACGLVPQETQYF; CDR3 DNA: TGTGCCTGTGGACTAGTCCCCCAAGAGACCCAGTACTTC
V gene: TRBV10-1; clone size: -; J gene: TRBJ1-1; CDR3 length: 13; D gene: -; CDR3 protein: CASSPAMNTEAFF; CDR3 DNA: TGCGCCAGCAGCCCCGCGATGAACACTGAAGCTTTCTTT
V gene: TRBV28; clone size: -; J gene: TRBJ1-2; CDR3 length: 14; D gene: TRBD1; CDR3 protein: CASINRGSGYGYTF; CDR3 DNA: TGTGCCAGCATTAACAGGGGGTCTGGCTATGGCTACACCTTC
V gene: TRBV19; clone size: -; J gene: TRBJ2-5; CDR3 length: 15; D gene: TRBD2; CDR3 protein: CASSIGRGSMETQYF; CDR3 DNA: TGTGCCAGTAGTATAGGTCGCGGGAGCATGGAGACCCAGTACTTC
V gene: TRBV7-9; clone size: -; J gene: TRBJ1-4; CDR3 length: 16; D gene: TRBD1; CDR3 protein: CASSLAAGTGWEKLFF; CDR3 DNA: TGTGCCAGCAGCTTAGCGGCGGGGACAGGGTGGGAAAAACTGTTTTTT
V gene: TRBV19; clone size: -; J gene: TRBJ2-7; CDR3 length: 16; D gene: -; CDR3 protein: CASSIVGFGDSYEQYF; CDR3 DNA: TGTGCCAGTAGTATAGTAGGTTTCGGGGATTCCTACGAGCAGTACTTC
V gene: TRBV2; clone size: -; J gene: TRBJ2-7; CDR3 length: 14; D gene: TRBD1; CDR3 protein: CASSPDRGFIQQYF; CDR3 DNA: TGTGCCAGCAGTCCTGACAGGGGTTTTATTCAGCAGTACTTC
V gene: TRBV6-5; clone size: -; J gene: TRBJ2-7; CDR3 length: 16; D gene: TRBD1; CDR3 protein: CASSYAPGGFIYEQYF; CDR3 DNA: TGTGCCAGCAGTTACGCGCCAGGGGGTTTTATCTACGAGCAGTACTTC
V gene: TRBV6-1; clone size: few; J gene: TRBJ2-6; CDR3 length: 14; D gene: TRBD1; CDR3 protein: CASKDRAGANVLTF; CDR3 DNA: TGTGCCAGCAAGGACAGGGCTGGGGCCAACGTCCTGACTTTC
V gene: TRBV29-1; clone size: few; J gene: TRBJ1-4; CDR3 length: 14; D gene: TRBD1; CDR3 protein: CSVGLGQGNEKLFF; CDR3 DNA: TGCAGCGTGGGCTTGGGACAGGGAAATGAAAAACTGTTTTTT
V gene: TRBV11-2; clone size: -; J gene: TRBJ1-4; CDR3 length: 16; D gene: TRBD1; CDR3 protein: CASSLYGQGREEKLFF; CDR3 DNA: TGTGCCAGCAGCTTGTACGGACAGGGCAGGGAAGAAAAACTGTTTTTT
V gene: TRBV6-1; clone size: -; J gene: TRBJ1-4; CDR3 length: 13; D gene: -; CDR3 protein: CASSEEWVEKLFF; CDR3 DNA: TGTGCCAGCAGTGAGGAGTGGGTTGAAAAACTGTTTTTT